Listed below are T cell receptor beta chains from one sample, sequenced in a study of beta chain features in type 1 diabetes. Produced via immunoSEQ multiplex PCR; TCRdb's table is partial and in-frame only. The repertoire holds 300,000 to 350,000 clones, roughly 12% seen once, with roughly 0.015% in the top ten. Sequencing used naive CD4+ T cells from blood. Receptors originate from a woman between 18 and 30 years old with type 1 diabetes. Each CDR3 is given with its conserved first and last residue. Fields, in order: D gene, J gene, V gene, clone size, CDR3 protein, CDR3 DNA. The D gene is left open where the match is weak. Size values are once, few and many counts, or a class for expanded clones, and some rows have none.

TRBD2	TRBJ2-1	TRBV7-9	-	CASSPGLAGVDEQFF	TGTGCCAGCAGCCCGGGACTAGCGGGAGTAGATGAGCAGTTCTTC
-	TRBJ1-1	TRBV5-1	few	CASSLDGRGNTEAFF	TGCGCCAGCAGCTTGGATGGGAGAGGGAACACTGAAGCTTTCTTT
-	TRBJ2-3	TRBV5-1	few	CASSLSSGGTDTQYF	TGCGCCAGCAGCTTGTCATCCGGAGGCACAGATACGCAGTATTTT
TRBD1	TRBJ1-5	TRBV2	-	CASSGDRAPQHF	TGTGCCAGCAGTGGGGACAGGGCACCCCAGCATTTT
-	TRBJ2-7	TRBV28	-	CASSPLGTPAYEQYF	TGTGCCAGCAGCCCTTTGGGGACACCGGCCTACGAGCAGTACTTC
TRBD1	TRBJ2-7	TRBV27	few	CASSFYHRDRRYEQYF	TGTGCCAGCAGTTTTTACCACCGGGACAGGAGATACGAGCAGTACTTC
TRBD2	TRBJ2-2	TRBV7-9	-	CASRPSGSWAGELFF	TGTGCCAGCAGACCTAGCGGGAGTTGGGCCGGGGAGCTGTTTTTT
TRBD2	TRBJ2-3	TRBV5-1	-	CASSLGLAGPTNTQYF	TGCGCCAGCAGCTTGGGACTAGCGGGACCCACAAATACGCAGTATTTT
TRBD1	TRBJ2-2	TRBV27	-	CASSDRGPNTGELFF	TGTGCCAGCAGTGACAGGGGACCGAACACCGGGGAGCTGTTTTTT
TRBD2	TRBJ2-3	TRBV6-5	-	CASSYTGGAGNTQYF	TGTGCCAGCAGTTATACGGGGGGAGCGGGGAATACGCAGTATTTT
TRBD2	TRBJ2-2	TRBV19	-	CASSDTSGRVVGTGELFF	TGTGCCAGTAGCGATACTAGCGGGAGGGTCGTCGGCACCGGGGAGCTGTTTTTT
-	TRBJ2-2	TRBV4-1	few	CASSPASGTGELFF	TGCGCCAGCAGCCCGGCCTCGGGCACCGGGGAGCTGTTTTTT
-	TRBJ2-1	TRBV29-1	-	CSVVTGALYNEQFF	TGCAGCGTTGTTACGGGAGCGCTGTACAATGAGCAGTTCTTC
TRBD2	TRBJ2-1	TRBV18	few	CASSPNSGIGNEQFF	TGTGCCAGCTCACCTAATAGCGGGATTGGGAATGAGCAGTTCTTC
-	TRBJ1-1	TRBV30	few	CAWSEDYNRGTEAFF	TGTGCCTGGAGTGAAGACTACAACCGAGGGACTGAAGCTTTCTTT
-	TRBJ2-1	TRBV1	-	CTSSQPTSGGLGNEQFF	TGCACCAGCAGCCAACCGACTAGCGGGGGCTTGGGAAATGAGCAGTTCTTC
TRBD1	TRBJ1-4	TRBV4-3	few	CASSRGQGGNEKLFF	TGCGCCAGCAGCCGCGGACAGGGGGGTAATGAAAAACTGTTTTTT
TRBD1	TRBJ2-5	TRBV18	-	CASSPDRGMETQYF	TGTGCCAGCTCACCCGACAGGGGAATGGAGACCCAGTACTTC
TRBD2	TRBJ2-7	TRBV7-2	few	CASSITSGSAYEQYF	TGTGCCAGCAGCATTACTAGCGGGAGCGCCTACGAGCAGTACTTC
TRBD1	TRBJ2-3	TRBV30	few	CAWTGWTGGQDTQYF	TGTGCCTGGACGGGGTGGACAGGGGGCCAAGATACGCAGTATTTT